The 2 T cell receptor beta chains given below trace back to one sample, sequenced in a study of T cell repertoires in cytomegalovirus infection. The antigens these receptors bind are not known. TCRdb reprocessed the reads with MiXCR, giving one entry per CDR3 protein. The sample has some 800,000 distinct CDR3 sequences; about 27% are singletons. The input for sequencing was cultured CD8+ T cells from PBMCs, taken from culture after CMV antigen stimulation. The receptors come from a human donor in good health (CMV status not recorded). Some clones in this sample may be carry-over from other donors' samples.

This clonotype was seen a few times. This sequence joins TRBV3-1 and TRBJ1-1; D unclear. The CDR3 consists of 14 residues. Between the trimmed V and J ends, which lost 3 bases and 0 bases, there was a span of 8 bases. Germline CDR1 is LGHDT and CDR2 is YNNKEL (reference sequence). Written as DNA, the CDR3 is TGTGCCAGCAGCCAGAGGGAGATGAACACTGAAGCTTTCTTT. It encodes CASSQREMNTEAFF.

This chain links TRBV12-3 or TRBV12-4 with TRBJ1-5, with D hard to call. Trimming removed 6 bases at V and 2 bases at J, with 11 bases between. The CDR3 has 14 amino acids. The CDR3 is CASSPGYGNQPQHF. The CDR3 DNA follows: TGTGCCAGCAGCCCGGGCTACGGCAATCAGCCCCAGCATTTT.